These 3 T cell receptor beta chains originate from one sample sequenced in a study of blood T cell repertoires in COVID-19. TCRdb's copy holds only in-frame clones and misses some; the assay was immunoSEQ multiplex PCR. This repertoire shows roughly 54,000 clones, 80% to 90% found once; its top ten account for more than 6%. The sample comprised peripheral blood. Receptors were obtained from a woman aged 60-75 years with COVID-19, enrolled during active disease.

The chain links TRBV14 to TRBJ2-2; possible D gene TRBD1, 5 bases. This CDR3 comprises 14 residues. The V gene lost 3 bases and the J gene lost 9 bases, with 14 bases spanning the gap. Germline V gives CDR1 SGHDN, CDR2 FVKESK. In DNA, the CDR3 is TGTGCCAGCAGCCAGGGGCGGCGAGGCAGGGAGCTGTTTTTT. Amino acid sequence: CASSQGRRGRELFF.

The chain employs TRBV7-7 and TRBJ2-2; a weak D match, TRBD2 (5 bases). The CDR3 sequence is 14 residues long. Per germline, CDR1 SSHAT and CDR2 FNYEAQ (reference sequence). For the CDR3, the DNA is TGTGCTACAAGGAGAGAGGGGAACACCGGGGAGCTGTTTTTT. It translates to CATRREGNTGELFF.

The chain joins TRBV19 to TRBJ2-5; 10 bases are a match to TRBD2. With V trimmed by 4 bases and J by 5 bases, 7 bases remained unmatched. The CDR3 has 15 residues. The V gene's germline CDR1 is LNHDA and CDR2 SQIVND (reference sequence). In nucleotides, the CDR3 is TGTGCCAGTAGTAGTTTAGCGGGAGGAGAGGAGACCCAGTACTTC. Encoded protein: CASSSLAGGEETQYF.